This entry features one T cell receptor (beta chain) sequence. It has no known antigen specificity. No much larger clone exists at a distance of one base, and base qualities are not known. From the germline V gene, CDR1 is SGHAT and CDR2 is FQNNGV. Counted from cysteine to phenylalanine, this CDR3 has 15 amino acids. The CDR3 DNA has 45 bases and is translated from base 1. The germline V and J ends show losses of 3 bases and 5 bases respectively, and no gene match explains 5 bases of the junction. The sample comes from a study of blood T cell repertoires in COVID-19 (dated by TCRdb to the early 2020s). About the full investigation: Samples covering the acute and convalescent phases of COVID-19 were provided by collaborators in the United States, Italy and Spain. The material from the prospective study consisted of cDNA or gDNA derived from T cells, B-cell-depleted T cells, or PBMCs. Subjects who had been exposed to COVID-19, were actively infected with it, or had recovered from it provided the deeply sampled blood TCRbeta repertoires that made up the dataset. The repertoires were released in a freely available public database meant as a resource for research on the immune response to SARS-CoV-2. The samples were drawn from the first 160 participants of the ongoing ImmuneRACE study and from 1,200 or so subjects provided by 6 global collaborators. A de-identified subject ID, COVID-19 status, age in years and sex were almost always included in the sample metadata. Where HLA class I and class II types were available, the types were taken from metadata supplied by the sample provider, not from assay-based typing.

Summary of the overall study and its limitations: How much clinical and demographic metadata was included differed by source and by participant, and the metadata was provided uncurated.

TCRbeta CDR3 regions were amplified from genomic DNA by means of the immunoSEQ Assay, a bias-controlled multiplex PCR. Regarding the original processing steps: Nucleated cell counts per sample were estimated from amplification of reference gene primers within the assay. To quantify the absolute abundance of each unique TCRbeta CDR3 rearrangement, sequence reads were collapsed and filtered. For each sample, productive Simpson clonality was calculated by taking the square root of Simpson's diversity index across productive rearrangements. Sourced from immuneACCESS, this table was stored by TCRdb with only in-frame sequences that have V and J called. A share of the clones is absent; for the studies checked, an unresolved V gene accounts for under half, and the remainder has no known explanation. V, J and clone size reflect that table, while D and trimming were determined from the DNA. Across this sample there are approximately 150,000 clones, with around 90% seen only once. Together, the top ten hold less than 2% of the sample.

The collaborating institutions used their own protocols to collect whole blood in K2EDTA tubes. For TCRbeta analysis, collaborators shipped samples as frozen whole blood, isolated PBMCs, or DNA extracted from either of those sample types. Sequenced: peripheral blood. The origin of this receptor is a woman between 45 and 60 years old with acute or convalescent COVID-19. The rearrangement joined TRBV11-2 to TRBJ2-3; 10 central bases correspond to TRBD2. In nucleotides, the sequence is TGTGCCAGCAGCTTTAGCGGGGGGAGGTTAGATACGCAGTATTTT. It specifies CASSFSGGRLDTQYF. Reference TRBV11-2 and TRBJ2-3 proteins supply the regions before and after the CDR3; the full variable domain is: EAGVAQSPRYKIIEKRQSVAFWCNPISGHATLYWYQQILGQGPKLLIQFQNNGVVDDSQLPKDRFSAERLKGVDSTLKIQPAKLEDSAVYLCASSFSGGRLDTQYFGPGTRLTVL.